This TCR beta chain derives from a study of blood T cells in healthy people across ages. A second roughly 6 to 12 cycle PCR used barcoded and J-beta primers. In TCRdb, the 5' RACE reads were re-called with MiXCR into one record per CDR3 protein. Here the sample spans roughly 730,000 distinct CDR3 sequences, approximately 53% being singletons. The ends lost 6 bases at V and 0 bases at J; junction bases unmatched: 4. Germline V gene sequence: CDR1 LGHDT, CDR2 YNNKEL (reference sequence). CDR3 length: 14 amino acids. This rearrangement joins TRBV3-1 to TRBJ1-2, with 7 bases matching TRBD1. Material for sequencing was blood. This clonotype was sampled from a man in his forties in good health. CDR3: CASRSQGANYGYTF. CDR3 bases: TGTGCCAGCAGGTCCCAGGGGGCTAACTATGGCTACACCTTC.